The rows below give T cell receptor beta chains drawn from one sample of a study of T cells expressing NK-cell markers. TCRdb reworked the 5' RACE reads into one entry per CDR3 protein, no DNA. Its listing shows more than 120,000 distinct CDR3 sequences. Material for sequencing was blood T cells: a sorted CD56 or NKG2C T cell subset, CD4+ or CD8+ T cells, or bulk PBMC T cells (not recorded which). The receptor set was obtained from a man aged 18 to 29 in good health. The CDR3 runs from the conserved cysteine through the conserved F or W.

TRBV5-8,TRBJ1-5,CASTWGNQPQYF
TRBV7-3,TRBJ1-6,CASSLQGASPLHF
TRBV5-1,TRBJ2-2,CASSQQPGQVNTGELFF
TRBV19,TRBJ1-1,CASQQGITEAFF
TRBV7-9,TRBJ2-1,CASSGTSGSSYNEQFF
TRBV12-3/TRBV12-4,TRBJ2-3,CASIPGMEGTDTQYF
TRBV11-3,TRBJ2-3,CASSFAGTGVTDTQYF
TRBV3-1,TRBJ2-7,CASSQGPGTSYEQYF
TRBV20-1,TRBJ2-1,CSARVRDTLRRLEQFF
TRBV19,TRBJ1-3,CALFRASGNTIYF
TRBV27,TRBJ2-7,CASSQTGLNGHEQYF
TRBV5-1,TRBJ1-2,CASSARIGDGYTF
TRBV28,TRBJ2-7,CASRSQGSISYEQYF
TRBV7-6,TRBJ2-1,CASSLVTRDPWREVFHEQFF
TRBV9,TRBJ2-3,CASSVESTSGRVTDTQYF
TRBV5-1,TRBJ2-7,CASSPYKGSAYEQYF
TRBV4-3,TRBJ2-7,CASSQDVQREVQYF